These 30 T cell receptor beta chains originate from one sample sequenced in a study of brain metastases from non-small cell lung cancer (dated by TCRdb to 2018 to 2020). The library was prepared using the immunoSEQ multiplex PCR assay. TCRdb provides this immuneACCESS table in a form limited to in-frame rearrangements. Some clones are lacking; in checked studies, under half of them reflect an unresolved V gene, and why the rest are absent is not known. The sample yields about 3,200 clones; around 76% were counted once. Around 7% of the sample is in the top ten clones. Sequenced: primary lung tumor tissue. The cell subset or site label of this sample denotes: primary lung tumor paired with brain metastasis. These receptors originate from a donor at least 40 years old with non-small cell lung cancer.

Concerning this clone itself: Other DNA variants within this sample encode the same CDR3. The chain is built from TRBV3-1 (or the pseudogene TRBV3-2) and TRBJ2-1, with D uncertain. Germline assignment: CDR1 LGHDT and CDR2 YNNKEL (reference sequence). V gave up 0 bases and J gave up 8 bases, with 17 bases separating them. The CDR3 is 16 amino acids. CDR3 in amino acids: CASSQEYYRKPDEQFF. The DNA for the CDR3 is TGTGCCAGCAGCCAAGAGTATTATAGGAAACCCGATGAGCAGTTCTTC.

The CDR3 loop reads CATSRGQGAAGNTIYF. The CDR3 DNA is TGTGCCACCAGCAGGGGACAGGGGGCGGCTGGAAACACCATATATTTT. This sequence joins TRBV15 and TRBJ1-3; TRBD1 aligns across 12 bases. J lost 2 bases, V lost 3 bases, and 2 bases had no gene match. This CDR3 spans 16 amino acids. The germline V gene has CDR1 LNHNV and CDR2 YYDKDF (reference sequence).

V usage is TRBV7-9 and J usage is TRBJ2-7; D may correspond to TRBD1 or TRBD2 (6 bases each). Trimming removed 4 bases at V and 7 bases at J, with 29 bases between. Germline assignment: CDR1 SEHNR and CDR2 FQNEAQ (reference sequence). This CDR3 has 18 amino acids. Here the CDR3 reads CASSSPAGGRGRRGEQYF. The CDR3 DNA sequence: TGTGCCAGCAGCTCCCCCGCTGGGGGCAGGGGCCGCCGGGGGGAGCAGTACTTC. The full variable domain, rest sourced from reference TRBV7-9 and TRBJ2-7, is DTGVSQNPRHKITKRGQNVTFRCDPISEHNRLYWYRQTLGQGPEFLTYFQNEAQLEKSRLLSDRFSAERPKGSFSTLEIQRTEQGDSAMYLCASSSPAGGRGRRGEQYFGPGTRLTVT.

Regarding this clone: Other DNA sequences within the sample encode an identical CDR3. The V gene is TRBV24-1, the J gene TRBJ2-2; weak D call: TRBD1 (6 bases). The CDR3 contains 16 residues. In germline, CDR1 is KGHDR, CDR2 SFDVKD. Trimming removed 3 bases at V and 3 bases at J, with 13 bases between. Here the CDR3 DNA reads TGTGCCACCAGTGATGGACAGATGGGGTACACCGGGGAGCTGTTTTTT. It codes for CATSDGQMGYTGELFF.

This chain joins TRBV5-1 and TRBJ2-1; 7 bases are shared with TRBD1. This CDR3 has 15 amino acids. V shed 2 bases, J shed 5 bases, and the junction held 7 bases outside the gene matches. In germline, CDR1 is SGHRS, CDR2 YFSETQ. The CDR3 DNA follows: TGCGCCAGCAGCTTTACCGGGACAGTTAACAATGAGCAGTTCTTC. As protein: CASSFTGTVNNEQFF. Full variable domain (rest looked up from reference TRBV5-1 and TRBJ2-1): KAGVTQTPRYLIKTRGQQVTLSCSPISGHRSVSWYQQTPGQGLQFLFEYFSETQRNKGNFPGRFSGRQFSNSRSEMNVSTLELGDSALYLCASSFTGTVNNEQFFGPGTRLTVL.

The V gene is TRBV6-5, the J gene TRBJ2-4; 8 bases fit TRBD2. V shed 8 bases and J 3 bases; nucleotides not matched to a gene: 9. The CDR3 has 15 residues. Germline values: CDR1 MNHEY, CDR2 SVGAGI. Written as DNA, the CDR3 is TGTGCCAGCCGGGGGGGGCAGAGGGGCAAAAACATTCAGTACTTC. Translated, it gives CASRGGQRGKNIQYF.

The rearrangement uses TRBV15 and TRBJ2-3; 13 bases align to TRBD2. Germline V gene lookup returns CDR1 LNHNV and CDR2 YYDKDF (reference sequence). CDR3 length equals 15 residues. The ends lost 3 bases at V and 4 bases at J; junction bases unmatched: 1. DNA for the CDR3: TGTGCCACCAGCAGCGGGACTAGCGGGGCAGATACGCAGTATTTT. Translated, it gives CATSSGTSGADTQYF.

The chain recombines TRBV6-6 with TRBJ1-2; D perhaps matches TRBD1 (5 bases). The CDR3 loop spans 13 amino acids. CDR1 and CDR2 (germline): MNHNY, SVGAGI (reference sequence). Deletions cut 5 bases from V and 2 bases from J, with 9 bases between. The CDR3, as DNA: TGTGCCAGCAGTCCCCGACAGAACTATGGCTACACCTTC. Amino acid sequence: CASSPRQNYGYTF.

The chain is built from TRBV24-1 and TRBJ2-3; 8 bases align to TRBD2. Germline CDR1 reads KGHDR; CDR2 reads SFDVKD. The CDR3 loop spans 13 amino acids. The V segment lost 7 bases and the J segment 4 bases; nucleotides outside the gene matches: 3. CDR3 sequence: CATSGGAADTQYF. The CDR3 DNA follows: TGTGCCACCAGCGGGGGGGCTGCAGATACGCAGTATTTT.

This clone was seen a few times. This rearrangement joins TRBV6-5 to TRBJ1-2; a possible D gene is TRBD1 (6 bases). The CDR3 is made up of 12 amino acids. Germline V gene sequence: CDR1 MNHEY, CDR2 SVGAGI. Deletions cut 6 bases from V and 4 bases from J, with 9 bases between. CDR3 bases: TGTGCCAGCAGGGACAGCCGCTATGGCTACACCTTC. This translates into CASRDSRYGYTF.

This clone is labeled as large. This sample also contains other DNA sequences that code for the same CDR3. The chain uses TRBV6-7 and TRBJ1-5; perhaps TRBD1 as D (5 bases). TRBV6-7 is an ORF; its function is uncertain. V was trimmed by 6 bases and J by 0 bases, leaving 12 bases between them. The CDR3 runs to 15 residues. CDR3 in amino acids: CASSQGDPSNQPQHF. In nucleotides, the CDR3 is TGTGCCAGCAGCCAGGGAGACCCTAGCAATCAGCCCCAGCATTTT.

The chain couples TRBV6-5 to TRBJ1-5; tentatively, D is TRBD1 (5 bases). The germline V gene encodes CDR1 MNHEY and CDR2 SVGAGI. The CDR3 totals 15 residues. Trimming shortened V by 6 bases and J by 3 bases, and 15 bases separated the two germline ends. CDR3 sequence reads: CASSKGRGYNQPQHF. DNA for the CDR3: TGTGCCAGCAGCAAGGGGAGGGGATACAATCAGCCCCAGCATTTT.

The chain combines TRBV6-6 with TRBJ2-2; 7 nucleotides match TRBD1. Trimming took 5 bases from V and 5 from J; bases not matched to a gene: 14. Looked up from germline, CDR1 is MNHNY and CDR2 is SVGAGI (reference sequence). The CDR3 is 17 amino acids. The CDR3: CASSPSQGEVVTGELFF. The DNA of the CDR3 is TGTGCCAGCAGTCCATCTCAGGGGGAAGTGGTTACCGGGGAGCTGTTTTTT.

Comment on this clone: This may come from a read error, since a much larger clone is one base off. The V call is TRBV6-5, the J call TRBJ1-1, with TRBD1 as a possible D gene (5 bases). Trimming pared 6 bases from V and 7 bases from J, leaving 15 bases between. The V gene's germline CDR1 is MNHEY and CDR2 SVGAGI. This CDR3 contains 13 residues. The CDR3 DNA sequence: TGTGCCAGCAGACCGGACATAGGGGTTGAAGCTTTCTTT. Its protein is CASRPDIGVEAFF.

The chain couples TRBV9 to TRBJ1-2; TRBD1 matches 8 bases. The CDR3 is made up of 13 amino acids. V was clipped by 3 bases and J by 12 bases; unmatched bases: 10. CDR1 is SGDLS and CDR2 is YYNGEE in the germline V gene. CDR3 protein: CASSASGGGGDTF. The DNA of the CDR3 is TGTGCCAGCAGCGCATCAGGGGGCGGAGGGGACACCTTC.

Only a few counts were recorded for this clone. J is TRBJ2-2 and V is TRBV29-1; 7 nucleotides agree with TRBD2. Trimming at V came to 4 bases and at J to 6 bases, leaving 2 bases not matched to a gene. There are 12 residues in the CDR3. From germline, CDR1 is SQVTM and CDR2 ANQGSEA. The CDR3 region has the DNA TGCAGCGTTGGCCGGGGGGCCGGGGAGCTGTTTTTT. Its translation is CSVGRGAGELFF.

The chain combines TRBV6-1 with TRBJ2-3; D unclear. The germline V gene has CDR1 MNHNS and CDR2 SASEGT. The CDR3 spans 15 residues. The V end was cut by 0 bases, the J end by 6 bases, with 13 bases between. The DNA of the CDR3 is TGTGCCAGCAGTGAAGCTCAGCTCAGGTGGGATACGCAGTATTTT. Translating gives CASSEAQLRWDTQYF.

The chain recombines TRBV18 with TRBJ2-7; weak D call: TRBD1 (5 bases). Germline values: CDR1 KGHSH, CDR2 LQKENI. Trimming left V 3 bases short and J 2 bases short, with 11 bases between. There are 14 residues in the CDR3. The CDR3 DNA reads TGTGCCAGCTCACCGGCAGGGTACCCCTACGAGCAGTACTTC. Its translation: CASSPAGYPYEQYF.

V gene TRBV28 combines with J gene TRBJ1-2, with a tentative D call TRBD1 (6 bases). The CDR3 has 12 amino acids. From germline, CDR1 is MDHEN and CDR2 SYDVKM. The V end lost 8 bases, the J end lost 8 bases, and 15 bases lay between the germline ends. The CDR3 DNA follows: TGTGCCAGCTCGGGGGCGAGTCGGGGCTACACCTTC. Encoded protein: CASSGASRGYTF.

The rearrangement links TRBV7-9 to TRBJ1-1; TRBD1 agrees at 9 bases. The germline gives CDR1 SEHNR, CDR2 FQNEAQ (reference sequence). The V and J ends lost 5 bases and 0 bases, in that order; junction bases with no gene match: 1. The CDR3 loop spans 14 amino acids. For the CDR3, the DNA is TGTGCCAGCAGCACAGGGGGCCTGAACACTGAAGCTTTCTTT. This sequence encodes CASSTGGLNTEAFF.

This clone was seen a few times. This rearrangement joins TRBV19 to TRBJ2-4, with D perhaps matching TRBD1 (6 bases). Germline V lookup: CDR1 LNHDA, CDR2 SQIVND (reference sequence). V gave up 6 bases and J gave up 2 bases, with 11 bases separating them. The CDR3 is 14 amino acids. This CDR3 is CASSDRLTKNIQYF. The CDR3 nucleotides read TGTGCCAGTAGCGACAGGTTGACCAAAAACATTCAGTACTTC.

CDR3 residues: CASSQGQGPPGNEQFF. The CDR3 region has the DNA TGCGCCAGCAGCCAGGGACAGGGCCCTCCGGGGAATGAGCAGTTCTTC. The genes are TRBV5-1 and TRBJ2-1; TRBD1 matches 9 bases. V shed 4 bases, J shed 7 bases, and the junction held 12 bases outside the gene matches. Germline lookup yields CDR1 SGHRS and CDR2 YFSETQ. This CDR3 is built from 16 residues.

Points on this clone: An end of the junction differs from the germline gene, which may be a read error. J is TRBJ2-2 and V is TRBV18, with a tentative D call TRBD2 (5 bases). This CDR3 spans 15 amino acids. The germline V gene has CDR1 KGHSH and CDR2 LQKENI. CDR3 nucleotides: TGTGCCAGCTCACCACGGCCGGTGAACACCGGGGAACTGTTTTTT. Translated: CASSPRPVNTGELFF.

The chain joins TRBV30 to TRBJ1-4, with D unclear. CDR1 is GTSNPN and CDR2 is SVGIG in the germline V gene (reference sequence). CDR3 length: 14 residues. V was shortened by 0 bases and J by 7 bases, with 12 bases between the two germline ends. Written as DNA, the CDR3 is TGTGCCTGGAGTGTGGTAGGGTCCACTGAAAAACTGTTTTTT. Amino acid sequence: CAWSVVGSTEKLFF.

The rearrangement links TRBV5-6 to TRBJ2-4; D may be TRBD1 (5 bases). The CDR3 loop spans 14 amino acids. CDR1 and CDR2 from the germline V gene are SGHDT and YYEEEE. Between the trimmed V and J ends, which lost 4 bases and 6 bases, there was a span of 14 bases. CDR3 protein: CASSPHGALNIQYF. The CDR3 DNA sequence: TGTGCCAGCAGCCCCCATGGGGCCCTAAACATTCAGTACTTC.

The rearrangement joins TRBV2 to TRBJ2-5; D ambiguous. Trimming cost V 6 bases and J 2 bases, with 4 bases left between them. There are 11 residues in the CDR3. Germline CDR1 SNHLY, CDR2 FYNNEI. CDR3 sequence (DNA): TGTGCCAGCAGGGAGCAAGAGACCCAGTACTTC. It codes for CASREQETQYF. Full variable domain (outside the CDR3, taken from reference TRBV2 and TRBJ2-5): EPEVTQTPSHQVTQMGQEVILRCVPISNHLYFYWYRQILGQKVEFLVSFYNNEISEKSEIFDDQFSVERPDGSNFTLKIRSTKLEDSAMYFCASREQETQYFGPGTRLLVL.

The rearrangement uses TRBV5-4 and TRBJ2-5; 7 bases are shared with TRBD1. The CDR3 runs 14 residues. V lost 5 bases to trimming and J lost 1 base; unmatched junction nucleotides: 5. Germline CDR1 SGHNT, CDR2 YYREEE (reference sequence). The CDR3 nucleotides are TGTGCCAGCAGAAGAGACAGGGTCCAAGAGACCCAGTACTTC. This codes for CASRRDRVQETQYF.

The chain recombines TRBV5-1 with TRBJ1-4; no clear D. This CDR3 region has 14 residues. V gave up 4 bases and J gave up 0 bases, with 7 bases separating them. Germline-derived CDR1 and CDR2 are SGHRS and YFSETQ. CDR3 in amino acids: CASSMQATNEKLFF. In DNA, the CDR3 is TGCGCCAGCAGCATGCAAGCAACTAATGAAAAACTGTTTTTT. The full variable domain, completed using reference TRBV5-1 and TRBJ1-4, is KAGVTQTPRYLIKTRGQQVTLSCSPISGHRSVSWYQQTPGQGLQFLFEYFSETQRNKGNFPGRFSGRQFSNSRSEMNVSTLELGDSALYLCASSMQATNEKLFFGSGTQLSVL.

V usage is TRBV9 and J usage is TRBJ2-4; D is unclear. Trimming cost V 0 bases and J 0 bases, with 10 bases left between them. This CDR3 region has 16 residues. Germline V gene data show CDR1 as SGDLS and CDR2 as YYNGEE. CDR3 coding DNA: TGTGCCAGCAGCGTAGAACTTGGCCCAGCCAAAAACATTCAGTACTTC. Its protein product is CASSVELGPAKNIQYF.

This clone was seen a handful of times. The chain carries TRBV19 and TRBJ2-1, with 11 positions matching TRBD2. CDR1 LNHDA and CDR2 SQIVND come from the germline V gene (reference sequence). Unmatched junction bases numbered 4, after V lost 6 bases and J lost 9 bases. This CDR3 contains 13 residues. Here the CDR3 DNA reads TGTGCCAGTAGCCTAGCGGGGGGCAGTGAGCAGTTCTTC. It encodes CASSLAGGSEQFF.